The present T cell receptor beta chain was sequenced within a study of cytomegalovirus exposure and HLA in healthy donors. PCR primers comprised 60 Vbeta and 13 Jbeta primers. Assay: immunoSEQ multiplex PCR; the TCRdb copy retains only in-frame clones and omits some. Here the sample spans more than 95,000 clones, 80% to 85% being singletons. The sample taken for sequencing was PBMCs. The source of this sequence is a woman between 25 and 40 years old in good health and CMV-seronegative.

In nucleotides, the CDR3 is TGTGCCAGCAGTCCCGCGGGACTAGCGGTTTCCTACGAGCAGTACTTC. It yields the protein CASSPAGLAVSYEQYF. The J gene is TRBJ2-7, the V gene TRBV28; 11 positions agree with TRBD2. CDR3 length equals 16 residues. Germline V lookup: CDR1 MDHEN, CDR2 SYDVKM. With V trimmed by 5 bases and J by 1 base, 7 bases remained unmatched. Full variable domain (remainder filled in from reference TRBV28 and TRBJ2-7): DVKVTQSSRYLVKRTGEKVFLECVQDMDHENMFWYRQDPGLGLRLIYFSYDVKMKEKGDIPEGYSVSREKKERFSLILESASTNQTSMYLCASSPAGLAVSYEQYFGPGTRLTVT.